The 30 T cell receptor beta chains below were found in one sample sequenced in a study of CD8 T cells in Susac syndrome. An amount of RNA that ranged from roughly 0.45 to 1 ug was reverse transcribed with random hexamers. TCRdb re-called the immunoSEQ multiplex PCR reads with MiXCR, one entry per CDR3 protein. The sample consists of tens of thousands of distinct CDR3 sequences, roughly 95% of them appearing once. The sample consisted of CD4+ T cells from PBMCs. These receptor sequences come from a human donor with multiple sclerosis.

This chain connects TRBV12-3 or TRBV12-4 to TRBJ2-7; the D is unclear. V was shortened by 4 bases and J by 4 bases, with 11 bases between the two germline ends. The CDR3 consists of 13 residues. CDR3 protein: CASSSWALYEQYF. The CDR3 DNA follows: TGTGCCAGCAGTTCCTGGGCCTTATACGAGCAGTACTTC.

The rearrangement links TRBV10-2 to TRBJ1-1; a possible D gene is TRBD1 (6 bases). This CDR3 region has 14 residues. Germline-derived CDR1 and CDR2 are WSHSY and SAAADI. Trimming took 2 bases from V and 1 from J, leaving 8 bases between them. For the CDR3, the DNA is TGCGCCAGCAGTGAGCCGGGACAGAACACTGAAGCTTTCTTT. It specifies CASSEPGQNTEAFF.

The chain combines TRBV27 with TRBJ1-5; 7 positions match TRBD1. Germline V lookup: CDR1 MNHEY, CDR2 SMNVEV (reference sequence). The V gene end was trimmed by 3 bases and the J gene end by 0 bases; junction bases not matched to a gene: 5. The CDR3 sequence is 16 residues long. CDR3: CASSLIGGRSNQPQHF. The CDR3 bases are TGTGCCAGCAGTTTGATAGGGGGCCGTAGCAATCAGCCCCAGCATTTT.

Remarks on this clonotype: A junction end diverges from the germline sequence, so it may reflect a read error. The rearrangement links TRBV7-2 to TRBJ1-1; D gene uncertain. The CDR3 is made up of 13 amino acids. Germline V gives CDR1 SGHTA, CDR2 FQGNSA. In DNA, the CDR3 is TGTGCCAGCAGCTTGCACCAGAACGCTGAAGCTTTCTTT. It encodes CASSLHQNAEAFF. Supplemented by reference TRBV7-2 and TRBJ1-1, the full variable domain reads GAGVSQSPSNKVTEKGKDVELRCDPISGHTALYWYRQSLGQGLEFLIYFQGNSAPDKSGLPSDRFSAERTGGSVSTLTIQRTQQEDSAVYLCASSLHQNAEAFFGQGTRLTVV.

The rearrangement joins TRBV5-1 to TRBJ1-2, with 7 bases fitting TRBD1. The junction had 8 bases not matched to a gene; V was cut back by 4 bases and J by 5 bases. The CDR3 consists of 14 residues. The germline gives CDR1 SGHRS, CDR2 YFSETQ. The CDR3 DNA sequence: TGCGCCAGCAGCCTCGGGACAGTAGGATATGGCTACACCTTC. This codes for CASSLGTVGYGYTF.

This chain joins TRBV5-4 and TRBJ2-7; D possibly corresponds to TRBD1 (5 bases). Germline-derived CDR1 and CDR2 are SGHNT and YYREEE (reference sequence). The V gene lost 4 bases and the J gene lost 1 base, with 15 bases spanning the gap. The CDR3 length is 15 residues. This CDR3 is CASSPGQVQSYEQYF. In nucleotides, the CDR3 is TGTGCCAGCAGCCCAGGACAAGTGCAGTCCTACGAGCAGTACTTC.

The chain combines TRBV29-1 with TRBJ1-1; no definite D call. The CDR3 runs to 12 residues. Germline lookup yields CDR1 SQVTM and CDR2 ANQGSEA. Trimming pared 0 bases from V and 7 bases from J, leaving 9 bases between. DNA of the CDR3: TGCAGCGTTGAAGAGGCTGGGTTTGAAGCTTTCTTT. Protein: CSVEEAGFEAFF.

V and J are TRBV5-1 and TRBJ2-7, with TRBD2 identical over 7 bases. Germline-derived CDR1 and CDR2 are SGHRS and YFSETQ. Unmatched junction bases numbered 12, after V lost 3 bases and J lost 6 bases. CDR3 length: 15 residues. Here the CDR3 reads CASSWGSGDSREQYF. For the CDR3, the DNA is TGCGCCAGCAGCTGGGGCAGCGGGGACTCCCGCGAGCAGTACTTC.

The chain combines TRBV6-6 with TRBJ2-7; 13 positions match TRBD2. Germline V gene sequence: CDR1 MNHNY, CDR2 SVGAGI (reference sequence). The CDR3 is made up of 16 amino acids. With V trimmed by 5 bases and J by 3 bases, 7 bases remained unmatched. The CDR3: CASSDPGTSGNYEQYF. CDR3 nucleotide sequence: TGTGCCAGCAGTGACCCCGGGACTAGCGGGAACTACGAGCAGTACTTC.

V is TRBV7-2 and J is TRBJ2-3, with 7 bases that match TRBD2. Germline CDR1 reads SGHTA; CDR2 reads FQGNSA. Trimming took 4 bases from V and 6 from J; bases not matched to a gene: 10. The CDR3 has 15 residues. In nucleotides, the CDR3 is TGTGCCAGCAGCTCCCGGGACTACGGTCGCGATACGCAGTATTTT. Translation: CASSSRDYGRDTQYF.

V gene TRBV20-1 combines with J gene TRBJ2-5; 9 positions agree with TRBD2. This CDR3 contains 15 residues. Per the germline V gene, CDR1 is DFQATT and CDR2 is SNEGSKA (reference sequence). Unmatched junction bases numbered 9, after V lost 2 bases and J lost 5 bases. This CDR3 reads CSARQQRGAWETQYF. The CDR3 bases are TGCAGTGCTAGACAGCAGCGGGGGGCCTGGGAGACCCAGTACTTC.

J is TRBJ1-1 and V is TRBV3-1; 7 positions agree with TRBD1. The CDR3 consists of 14 residues. V was clipped by 11 bases and J by 0 bases; unmatched bases: 9. Germline V CDR1 and CDR2: LGHDT, YNNKEL (reference sequence). CDR3 loop: CAVGQNSMNTEAFF. In DNA form, the CDR3 reads TGTGCCGTGGGACAGAACTCCATGAACACTGAAGCTTTCTTT.

The V gene is TRBV4-1, the J gene TRBJ2-7, with D perhaps matching TRBD1 (5 bases). CDR3 length: 15 amino acids. Germline V lookup: CDR1 MGHRA, CDR2 YSYEKL. V was clipped by 5 bases and J by 0 bases, with 14 bases between them. The CDR3 is CASSTTVKSSYEQYF. In nucleotides, the CDR3 is TGCGCCAGCAGCACGACAGTAAAAAGCTCCTACGAGCAGTACTTC.

CDR3 sequence reads: CSARRGSLRYNEQFF. The CDR3 nucleotides are TGCAGTGCTAGACGGGGTAGCCTGAGATACAATGAGCAGTTCTTC. This chain links TRBV20-1 with TRBJ2-1; weak D call: TRBD2 (5 bases). The CDR3 loop spans 15 amino acids. V was clipped by 2 bases and J by 4 bases, with 15 bases between them. The germline V gene encodes CDR1 DFQATT and CDR2 SNEGSKA (reference sequence).

The chain joins TRBV6-5 to TRBJ2-5; D is undetermined. The V gene lost 2 bases and the J gene lost 2 bases, with 15 bases spanning the gap. The CDR3 has 16 residues. Germline V gives CDR1 MNHEY, CDR2 SVGAGI. The CDR3: CASSYVAGRRQETQYF. In nucleotides, the CDR3 is TGTGCCAGCAGTTACGTGGCTGGTAGACGGCAAGAGACCCAGTACTTC.

V usage is TRBV28 and J usage is TRBJ2-5; 8 nucleotides align to TRBD1. Germline V gives CDR1 MDHEN, CDR2 SYDVKM. After removal of 5 bases from V and 5 bases from J, the junction contained 10 bases not matched to a gene. The CDR3 is 15 residues long. The CDR3 bases are TGTGCCAGCAGTACCGGGACAGGAGGAGGGGAGACCCAGTACTTC. This encodes CASSTGTGGGETQYF. Full variable domain (rest looked up from reference TRBV28 and TRBJ2-5): DVKVTQSSRYLVKRTGEKVFLECVQDMDHENMFWYRQDPGLGLRLIYFSYDVKMKEKGDIPEGYSVSREKKERFSLILESASTNQTSMYLCASSTGTGGGETQYFGPGTRLLVL.

The chain couples TRBV23-1 to TRBJ1-2, with D perhaps TRBD1 (6 bases). TRBV23-1 is an open reading frame whose function is uncertain. This CDR3 contains 14 residues. V was pared by 7 bases and J by 3 bases, with 15 bases between. CDR3 DNA sequence: TGCGCCAGCACCTGGGACATCGACTACTATGGCTACACCTTC. Its protein is CASTWDIDYYGYTF.

This sequence joins TRBV7-2 and TRBJ1-5; D is unclear. The CDR3 loop spans 13 amino acids. The germline gives CDR1 SGHTA, CDR2 FQGNSA. The germline V and J ends were trimmed by 5 bases and 4 bases, with 9 bases remaining between them. The CDR3 coding sequence is TGTGCCAGCAGCGGGCAGAGTAATCAGCCCCAGCATTTT. Protein product: CASSGQSNQPQHF.

The CDR3 DNA follows: TGTGCCTGGAGTGTGGACTACGAGCAGTACTTC. Protein: CAWSVDYEQYF. The rearrangement uses TRBV30 and TRBJ2-7; D unresolved. V lost 0 bases and J 3 bases, leaving 3 bases between the germline ends. Germline values: CDR1 GTSNPN, CDR2 SVGIG (reference sequence). This CDR3 contains 11 residues.

The chain links TRBV5-1 to TRBJ2-3; D is perhaps TRBD2 (7 bases). The V and J ends lost 0 bases and 1 base respectively, with 12 bases between them. Germline V CDR1 and CDR2: SGHRS, YFSETQ. This CDR3 has 16 amino acids. Here the CDR3 reads CASSLEQGGGTDTQYF. The DNA of the CDR3 is TGCGCCAGCAGCTTGGAACAGGGAGGGGGCACAGATACGCAGTATTTT.

The chain uses TRBV3-1 and TRBJ2-7; maybe TRBD2 (6 bases). Trimming removed 4 bases at V and 4 bases at J, with 14 bases between. This CDR3 is built from 14 residues. Looked up from germline, CDR1 is LGHDT and CDR2 is YNNKEL (reference sequence). CDR3 nucleotides: TGTGCCAGCAGCCCAAGGTCAGGGAGGTACGAGCAGTACTTC. Protein product: CASSPRSGRYEQYF.

This chain uses TRBV5-1 with TRBJ2-2, with D possibly matching TRBD2 (6 bases). CDR1 and CDR2 (germline): SGHRS, YFSETQ. The CDR3 loop spans 14 amino acids. Trimming shortened V by 6 bases and J by 1 base, and 10 bases separated the two germline ends. CDR3 nucleotide sequence: TGCGCCAGCACACTTAGCGGGAACACCGGGGAGCTGTTTTTT. Protein: CASTLSGNTGELFF.

This sequence joins TRBV5-4 and TRBJ2-5; 10 bases line up with TRBD2. V trimming: 4 bases; J trimming: 2 bases; junction bases outside the gene matches: 8. Germline-derived CDR1 and CDR2 are SGHNT and YYREEE (reference sequence). The CDR3 spans 16 residues. The CDR3 DNA reads as TGTGCCAGCAGCCCCGAGAAGCGGGGGGGACAAGAGACCCAGTACTTC. Its protein is CASSPEKRGGQETQYF.

This sequence joins TRBV10-3 and TRBJ2-1, with a weak D call TRBD2 (6 bases). Germline V gene lookup returns CDR1 ENHRY and CDR2 SYGVKD. Trimming took 11 bases from V and 2 from J, leaving 19 bases between them. This CDR3 comprises 15 residues. CDR3 in amino acids: CAVRGSSPTYNEQFF. The CDR3 DNA reads TGTGCCGTCCGGGGGAGCAGCCCAACCTACAATGAGCAGTTCTTC.

This chain joins TRBV12-3 or TRBV12-4 and TRBJ2-5; 7 nucleotides match TRBD1. J lost 3 bases, V lost 6 bases, and 4 bases had no gene match. The CDR3 runs 13 residues. As DNA, the CDR3 is TGTGCCAGCAGACTGACAGGGAAAGAGACCCAGTACTTC. Protein product: CASRLTGKETQYF.

The gene calls are TRBV5-1 and TRBJ2-5, with 11 bases matching TRBD2. Looked up from germline, CDR1 is SGHRS and CDR2 is YFSETQ. V was pared by 4 bases and J by 3 bases, with 5 bases of the junction left unmatched. This CDR3 contains 15 residues. CDR3: CASSPELAGEETQYF. CDR3 nucleotides: TGCGCCAGCAGCCCGGAACTAGCGGGGGAAGAGACCCAGTACTTC.

The V and J genes are TRBV30 and TRBJ2-5, with 10 bases lining up with TRBD1. The J segment lost 3 bases and the V segment lost 5 bases, leaving 0 bases of the junction unmatched. This CDR3 is 12 amino acids long. Per the germline V gene, CDR1 is GTSNPN and CDR2 is SVGIG (reference sequence). The CDR3 sequence: CAWGQGEETQYF. The CDR3 DNA follows: TGTGCCTGGGGACAGGGGGAAGAGACCCAGTACTTC.

The V and J genes are TRBV20-1 and TRBJ2-7; 8 positions match TRBD2. The CDR3 is 14 amino acids. Germline trimming cut 4 bases from V and 3 bases from J; bases unmatched to any gene: 8. The germline gives CDR1 DFQATT, CDR2 SNEGSKA (reference sequence). The CDR3 loop is CSAIGAGGNYEQYF. CDR3 DNA sequence: TGCAGTGCTATTGGGGCGGGGGGAAACTACGAGCAGTACTTC.

The table lists this clonotype with a count of one. The chain employs TRBV28 and TRBJ2-5; TRBD1 is a possible D gene (6 bases). Trimming took off 6 bases at V and 2 bases at J, with 10 bases between the two ends. Looked up from germline, CDR1 is MDHEN and CDR2 is SYDVKM. The CDR3 is 13 amino acids. The DNA for the CDR3 is TGTGCCAGCAGATCCGGGACACAAGAGACCCAGTACTTC. This codes for CASRSGTQETQYF.

The chain has TRBV5-1 and TRBJ2-3; tentatively, D is TRBD2 (7 bases). The CDR3 has 16 residues. Germline V gene data show CDR1 as SGHRS and CDR2 as YFSETQ. Between the trimmed V and J ends, which lost 2 bases and 3 bases, there was a span of 16 bases. CDR3: CASSFGRGQDTDTQYF. As DNA, the CDR3 is TGCGCCAGCAGCTTCGGGCGGGGGCAAGATACAGATACGCAGTATTTT.